This TCR beta chain was captured in a study of human T cells and chemical hapten exposure. A single record per CDR3 protein comes from TCRdb applying MiXCR to the RACE reads. The sample contains approximately 90,000 distinct CDR3 sequences, 8% to 11% of which appear only once. The CDR3 has 16 residues. After removal of 1 base from V and 2 bases from J, the junction contained 3 bases not matched to a gene. CDR1 is SGHVS, CDR2 FQNEAQ, per germline. The time point denotes: patch test 1, 2 weeks after DPC sensitization. As for treatment: therapeutic diphenylcyclopropenone sensitization with weekly scalp DPC.

The material was whole blood, obtained in connection with sensitization to the hapten diphenylcyclopropenone (DPC). The clonotype was recovered from a man in his forties with alopecia areata. Some clones in this sample may be carry-over from other donors' samples. This rearrangement joins TRBV7-8 to TRBJ2-7, with 12 positions matching TRBD2. The CDR3 sequence is CASSLELAGGAYEQYF. The DNA for the CDR3 is TGTGCCAGCAGCTTAGAACTAGCGGGAGGCGCCTACGAGCAGTACTTC. Full variable domain (outside the CDR3, taken from reference TRBV7-8 and TRBJ2-7): GAGVSQSPRYKVAKRGQDVALRCDPISGHVSLFWYQQALGQGPEFLTYFQNEAQLDKSGLPSDRFFAERPEGSVSTLKIQRTQQEDSAVYLCASSLELAGGAYEQYFGPGTRLTVT.